The TCR beta chain described here comes from a study of OX40 agonist ivuxolimab in advanced cancers. Study-level background: Ivuxolimab, which targeted the costimulatory receptor OX40 (CD134), was an agonistic, fully human IgG2 monoclonal antibody. In the dose-escalation cohort, roughly four fifths of patients were male, and the mean age was approximately 60 years, with a range of about 20 to 90. Peripheral TCRbeta sequencing was intended to test whether TCR sequence diversity was altered and clonal T-cell expansion was caused by ivuxolimab. The monotherapy dose-escalation portion (N = 52 patients) of the phase I ivuxolimab trial is reported in the paper. Of the approximately 54 dose-escalation patients, hepatocellular carcinoma was present in about 20, melanoma in roughly 15, renal cell carcinoma in 9 and head and neck cancer in 9. Intravenous ivuxolimab was administered to patients every 2 weeks at six dose levels: 0.01, 0.1, 0.3, 1.5, 3 and 10 mg/kg. Partial responses occurred in three dose-escalation patients: two with cutaneous melanoma and one with hepatocellular carcinoma. Prior anti-PD-1, anti-PD-L1 or anti-CTLA-4 therapy was permitted, and checkpoint inhibitors had been received by 40% to 50% of dose-escalation patients.

For sequencing of the TCRbeta CDR3 region, genomic DNA was extracted from the sorted cells. The immunoSEQ Assay was used to sequence the TCRbeta CDR3 regions. TCRdb mirrors the immuneACCESS table, restricted to in-frame sequences. Some clones are absent from its copies; in checked studies, under half trace to an unresolved V gene, and the reason for the others is unknown. This sample comprises tens of thousands of clones, roughly nine tenths of them detected only once. The ten largest clones add up to approximately 12% of the sample. Patients with a history of autoimmune disease or receiving systemic immunosuppression were excluded from the trial. Peripheral blood for TCR sequencing was collected from all dose cohorts at baseline, on cycle 4 day 1, and on cycle 7 day 1. The samples were drawn from a first-in-human, open-label, multicenter phase I dose-escalation trial of ivuxolimab. Adults with locally advanced or metastatic melanoma, renal cell, hepatocellular, or head and neck squamous cell carcinoma were enrolled in the trial. Before TCR sequencing, CD4+ and CD8+ T cells were separately sorted from peripheral blood.

Its CDR3 holds 14 amino acids, cysteine through phenylalanine. Only CDR3 DNA is held: 42 bases, read in frame from base 1. Via the germline V gene, CDR1 is WSHSY and CDR2 SAAADI. V is pared back by 2 bases and J by 0 bases, with 7 bases lying between the germline termini. Details on this clone: Its binding antigen is unknown. The record has no base qualities; no much larger clone is one base away.

Broader findings and caveats from the paper: After ivuxolimab, more expanded clones were found on average in CD8+ T cells than in CD4+ T cells. In partial responders in the 0.1-3.0 mg/kg groups, normalized peripheral clonal expansion was found to be among the lowest, especially among CD8+ T cells. Antigen specificity was not determined for the clonally expanded peripheral T cells. Low levels of normalized T-cell clonal expansion were also seen in some patients who did not respond. At doses of 0.1 to 3.0 mg/kg, clonal expansion of both CD4+ and CD8+ blood T cells was observed from baseline to week 6.

The receptor comes from an adult with an advanced solid tumor such as melanoma, head and neck, liver or kidney cancer. The chain was built from TRBV10-2 and TRBJ1-1; the D gene is unclear. Sequenced material: CD4+ or CD8+ T cells sorted from blood, taken in a trial of the OX40 agonist ivuxolimab. Read as DNA, the sequence is TGCGCCAGCAGTGAGCCAGTAATGAACACTGAAGCTTTCTTT. Its translation is CASSEPVMNTEAFF.